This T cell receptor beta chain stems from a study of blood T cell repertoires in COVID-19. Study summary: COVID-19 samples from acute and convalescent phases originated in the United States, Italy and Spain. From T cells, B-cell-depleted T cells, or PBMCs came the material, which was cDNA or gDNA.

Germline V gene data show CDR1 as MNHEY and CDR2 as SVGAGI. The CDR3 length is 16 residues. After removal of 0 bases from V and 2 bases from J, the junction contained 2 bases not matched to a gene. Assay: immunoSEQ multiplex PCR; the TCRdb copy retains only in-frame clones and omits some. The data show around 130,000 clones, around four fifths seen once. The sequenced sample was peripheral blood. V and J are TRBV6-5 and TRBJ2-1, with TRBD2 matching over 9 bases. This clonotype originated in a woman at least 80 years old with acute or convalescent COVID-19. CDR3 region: CASSYSLAGTYNEQFF. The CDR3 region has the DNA TGTGCCAGCAGTTACTCGCTAGCGGGGACCTACAATGAGCAGTTCTTC.